The source of this T cell receptor (beta chain) is a study of follicular helper T cells after annual influenza vaccination. Generated by immunoSEQ multiplex PCR, the TCRdb table keeps only in-frame clones and is missing some. Counted here are some 8,300 clones, 75% to 85% occurring once; the ten biggest clones make up around 0.98%. Time point indicated: 2014-2015 season, pre-vaccination. Adults received seasonal inactivated influenza vaccine, with sorted blood CD4 subsets sequenced before and after. V lost 0 bases and J lost 5; bases outside the gene matches: 5. The CDR3 consists of 15 residues. The germline V gene has CDR1 MNHEY and CDR2 SVGAGI.

The chain has TRBV6-5 and TRBJ2-5; 8 nucleotides align to TRBD1. The sample consisted of CXCR5+ CD38- circulating T follicular helper cells from blood, taken on the day of influenza vaccination. Subset in this sample: circulating Tfh, non-naive CD4+CXCR5+PD-1+ (ICOS+CD38+ or ICOS-CD38-). The receptor's source is an adult who received the influenza vaccine. CDR3 DNA sequence: TGTGCCAGCAGTTACTCTTACAGGGGGGTTGAGACCCAGTACTTC. The encoded protein is CASSYSYRGVETQYF.